Below, one T cell receptor (beta chain) is given with its context. The data were produced by immunoSEQ multiplex PCR, yet TCRdb's version contains in-frame clones alone and is incomplete. The sample yields around 450,000 clones, about nine tenths seen once. The record originates from a study of Ad26.COV2.S vaccination and SARS-CoV-2 variants. Noted treatment: roughly 20 received Ad26.COV2.S at low or high dose, single or two shots; several received placebo; per-sample allocation not given. It was on day 63 after the first vaccine or placebo injection that samples were taken. The CDR3 contains 18 residues. The germline gives CDR1 LGHDT, CDR2 YNNKEL (reference sequence). V was pared by 0 bases and J by 15 bases, with 14 bases of the junction left unmatched.

The sequence was collected from a person aged 18-60 years who received the Ad26.COV2.S COVID-19 vaccine or a placebo. The V and J genes are TRBV3-1 (or the pseudogene TRBV3-2) and TRBJ2-1; 16 positions agree with TRBD2. Here the sequenced sample was peripheral blood, taken in a trial of Ad26.COV2.S vaccine versus placebo. CDR3 sequence reads: CASSQEGGTSGRAKLRFF. The CDR3 DNA follows: TGTGCCAGCAGCCAAGAGGGGGGGACTAGCGGGAGGGCCAAGTTGCGGTTCTTC.